Shown below are 26 T cell receptor beta chains from a single sample sequenced in a study of cytomegalovirus exposure and HLA in healthy donors. This table comes from immunoSEQ multiplex PCR, and its TCRdb copy is limited to in-frame clones, with some not included. The data show hundreds of thousands of clones, about 90% seen once. Sequenced input: PBMCs. These TCRs come from a man younger than 35 in good health and CMV-seropositive.

The chain uses TRBV19 and TRBJ1-2; D remains ambiguous. The CDR3 extends over 13 amino acids. V lost 5 bases and J 0 bases, leaving 7 bases between the germline ends. Germline lookup yields CDR1 LNHDA and CDR2 SQIVND (reference sequence). The CDR3 sequence is CASSLDSNYGYTF. DNA of the CDR3: TGTGCCAGTAGTCTGGATTCTAACTATGGCTACACCTTC.

This clone has only one observation. The V gene is TRBV7-8, the J gene TRBJ2-7; D possibly corresponds to TRBD1 (5 bases). With 4 bases removed from V and 1 base from J, the gap between germline ends came to 17 bases. The CDR3 totals 16 residues. Germline CDR1 reads SGHVS; CDR2 reads FQNEAQ. The CDR3 region has the DNA TGTGCCAGCAGCTCCCAGACCCAGGGCGGATCCTACGAGCAGTACTTC. Translation: CASSSQTQGGSYEQYF.

The V and J genes are TRBV28 and TRBJ1-4; no reliable D call. The CDR3 sequence is 16 residues long. Trimming left V 7 bases short and J 5 bases short, with 20 bases between. The V gene's germline CDR1 is MDHEN and CDR2 SYDVKM. The CDR3 reads CASIAQSAGQNEKLFF. As DNA, the CDR3 is TGTGCCAGCATCGCCCAGAGTGCAGGTCAAAATGAAAAACTGTTTTTT.

The rearrangement links TRBV4-1 to TRBJ1-4; D perhaps matches TRBD1 (6 bases). Trimming left V 4 bases short and J 0 bases short, with 15 bases between. The germline gives CDR1 MGHRA, CDR2 YSYEKL. This CDR3 comprises 17 residues. CDR3 in amino acids: CASSRLGGRATNEKLFF. The CDR3 DNA is TGCGCCAGCAGCCGACTCGGGGGGCGAGCAACTAATGAAAAACTGTTTTTT.

Written as DNA, the CDR3 is TGTGCCATCAGTTCGGGACTAGCGGGTTCCTACGAGCAGTACTTC. This translates into CAISSGLAGSYEQYF. The chain has TRBV10-3 and TRBJ2-7, with 12 bases lining up with TRBD2. CDR3 length equals 15 residues. V shed 5 bases, J shed 1 base, and the junction held 3 bases outside the gene matches. Germline V CDR1 and CDR2: ENHRY, SYGVKD.

V and J are TRBV5-1 and TRBJ1-2; no reliable D call. CDR3 size: 17 residues. Per germline, CDR1 SGHRS and CDR2 YFSETQ. Deletions cut 4 bases from V and 4 bases from J, with 23 bases between. This chain's CDR3 is CASSPDGVTGRSYGYTF. The CDR3 DNA reads as TGCGCCAGCAGCCCCGATGGAGTGACCGGCCGCTCCTATGGCTACACCTTC.

J is TRBJ2-3 and V is TRBV30; 11 bases agree with TRBD2. Germline V CDR1 and CDR2: GTSNPN, SVGIG (reference sequence). The CDR3 is 18 residues long. Trimming took 3 bases from V and 2 from J; bases not matched to a gene: 13. The CDR3 sequence: CAWSLLAGAYGHTDTQYF. DNA for the CDR3: TGTGCCTGGAGCCTACTAGCGGGAGCGTATGGGCACACAGATACGCAGTATTTT.

The rearrangement uses TRBV5-1 and TRBJ2-7; D possibly uses TRBD1 or TRBD2 (5 bases each). V was shortened by 1 base and J by 2 bases, with 7 bases between the two germline ends. The germline V gene encodes CDR1 SGHRS and CDR2 YFSETQ. The CDR3 is 13 amino acids. The CDR3 protein is CASSLTGPYEQYF. CDR3 bases: TGCGCCAGCAGCTTGACGGGGCCCTACGAGCAGTACTTC.

The chain combines TRBV6-1 with TRBJ2-7; 7 bases line up with TRBD1. Germline V CDR1 and CDR2: MNHNS, SASEGT. The CDR3 length is 13 residues. Trimming removed 8 bases from V and 5 bases from J; junction bases left unmatched: 9. The CDR3 reads CASRTGQEHEQYF. CDR3 DNA: TGTGCCAGCCGGACCGGACAGGAGCACGAGCAGTACTTC.

The rearrangement links TRBV11-2 to TRBJ2-7; weak D call: TRBD2 (6 bases). Trimming left V 1 base short and J 1 base short, with 11 bases between. The CDR3 length is 15 residues. CDR1 SGHAT and CDR2 FQNNGV come from the germline V gene. The CDR3 DNA is TGTGCCAGCAGCTTAGGGGAGGACCGGTCCTACGAGCAGTACTTC. It specifies CASSLGEDRSYEQYF. Full variable domain (outside the CDR3, taken from reference TRBV11-2 and TRBJ2-7): EAGVAQSPRYKIIEKRQSVAFWCNPISGHATLYWYQQILGQGPKLLIQFQNNGVVDDSQLPKDRFSAERLKGVDSTLKIQPAKLEDSAVYLCASSLGEDRSYEQYFGPGTRLTVT.

J is TRBJ2-4 and V is TRBV4-1; a possible D gene is TRBD2 (5 bases). V was shortened by 4 bases and J by 0 bases, with 19 bases between the two germline ends. The CDR3 consists of 18 residues. Per the germline V gene, CDR1 is MGHRA and CDR2 is YSYEKL. The CDR3 here is CASSRSGTVNSAKNIQYF. Here the CDR3 DNA reads TGCGCCAGCAGCCGAAGCGGAACAGTCAACTCAGCCAAAAACATTCAGTACTTC.

This clone has only a few counts. This sequence joins TRBV25-1 and TRBJ2-2; D ambiguous. Deletions cut 6 bases from V and 1 base from J, with 6 bases between. Looked up from germline, CDR1 is MGHDK and CDR2 is SYGVNS. The CDR3 runs to 13 residues. The CDR3: CASRSRNTGELFF. The CDR3 DNA reads TGTGCCAGCAGATCCCGGAACACCGGGGAGCTGTTTTTT.

The rearrangement joins TRBV5-4 to TRBJ1-2; 12 bases agree with TRBD1. The junction had 11 bases not matched to a gene; V was cut back by 7 bases and J by 7 bases. CDR1 SGHNT and CDR2 YYREEE come from the germline V gene (reference sequence). The CDR3 length is 15 residues. The CDR3 protein is CASRRGGQGAFGYTF. The CDR3 DNA is TGTGCCAGCCGGCGGGGGGGACAGGGGGCATTTGGCTACACCTTC. The entire variable domain, with the rest obtained from reference TRBV5-4 and TRBJ1-2, is as follows: ETGVTQSPTHLIKTRGQQVTLRCSSQSGHNTVSWYQQALGQGPQFIFQYYREEENGRGNFPPRFSGLQFPNYSSELNVNALELDDSALYLCASRRGGQGAFGYTFGSGTRLTVV.

V gene TRBV5-4 combines with J gene TRBJ2-7; D ambiguous. V lost 2 bases, J lost 6 bases, and 12 bases lay in between. The CDR3 covers 13 residues. Germline loops: CDR1 SGHNT, CDR2 YYREEE (reference sequence). In nucleotides, the CDR3 is TGTGCCAGCAGCTTTCCCTACGCTCGCGAGCAGTACTTC. Translated, it gives CASSFPYAREQYF. The variable domain in full, with the rest retrieved from reference TRBV5-4 and TRBJ2-7, is ETGVTQSPTHLIKTRGQQVTLRCSSQSGHNTVSWYQQALGQGPQFIFQYYREEENGRGNFPPRFSGLQFPNYSSELNVNALELDDSALYLCASSFPYAREQYFGPGTRLTVT.

The J gene is TRBJ2-1, the V gene TRBV11-2, with 11 positions matching TRBD2. This CDR3 region has 16 residues. The J segment lost 9 bases and the V segment lost 1 base, leaving 8 bases of the junction unmatched. CDR1 and CDR2 from the germline V gene are SGHAT and FQNNGV. The CDR3 sequence is CASSLGASGRMGEQFF. The CDR3 DNA reads TGTGCCAGCAGCTTAGGAGCTAGCGGGAGGATGGGTGAGCAGTTCTTC.

V usage is TRBV7-9 and J usage is TRBJ1-1, with TRBD1 matching over 7 bases. CDR1 is SEHNR and CDR2 is FQNEAQ in the germline V gene (reference sequence). Unmatched junction bases numbered 4, after V lost 5 bases and J lost 1 base. The CDR3 covers 14 residues. The CDR3 DNA sequence: TGTGCCAGCAGCCAGGGACAGCAGAACACTGAAGCTTTCTTT. Translated: CASSQGQQNTEAFF.

The chain is built from TRBV18 and TRBJ2-2; D remains ambiguous. The germline gives CDR1 KGHSH, CDR2 LQKENI. V was shortened by 5 bases and J by 0 bases, with 7 bases between the two germline ends. The CDR3 has 14 residues. CDR3 sequence: CASSKAPNTGELFF. CDR3 bases: TGTGCCAGCTCAAAAGCACCGAACACCGGGGAGCTGTTTTTT. The full variable domain, with the rest looked up from reference TRBV18 and TRBJ2-2, is NAGVMQNPRHLVRRRGQEARLRCSPMKGHSHVYWYRQLPEEGLKFMVYLQKENIIDESGMPKERFSAEFPKEGPSILRIQQVVRGDSAAYFCASSKAPNTGELFFGEGSRLTVL.

This chain connects TRBV29-1 to TRBJ2-1; D uncertain. The CDR3 has 15 residues. Trimming took 0 bases from V and 7 from J, leaving 16 bases between them. Per germline, CDR1 SQVTM and CDR2 ANQGSEA. CDR3 sequence reads: CSVEEVPGLENEQFF. CDR3 DNA: TGCAGCGTTGAAGAGGTTCCCGGTTTGGAAAATGAGCAGTTCTTC.

This chain uses TRBV28 with TRBJ1-1, with 7 bases matching TRBD1. Germline loops: CDR1 MDHEN, CDR2 SYDVKM. J gave up 9 bases and V 6 bases, and 4 bases lay outside the gene matches. This CDR3 has 11 amino acids. CDR3 loop: CASRKGQKAFF. For the CDR3, the DNA is TGTGCCAGCAGGAAGGGACAGAAAGCTTTCTTT.

The chain joins TRBV5-1 to TRBJ1-3; the D gene is possibly TRBD1 (5 bases). Germline V gene sequence: CDR1 SGHRS, CDR2 YFSETQ. This CDR3 contains 19 residues. The V and J ends lost 0 bases and 3 bases respectively, with 22 bases between them. The CDR3 reads CASSLVASRVLRGGNTIYF. CDR3 sequence (DNA): TGCGCCAGCAGCTTGGTGGCTTCCAGGGTCCTAAGGGGTGGAAACACCATATATTTT.

The V gene is TRBV7-6, the J gene TRBJ2-5, with D unresolved. CDR3 length: 13 residues. CDR1 and CDR2 from the germline V gene are SGHVS and FNYEAQ. The V end was cut by 1 base, the J end by 5 bases, with 8 bases between. CDR3 nucleotide sequence: TGTGCCAGCAGCTTAGGTTTGAGGGAGACCCAGTACTTC. Protein product: CASSLGLRETQYF.

The chain combines TRBV5-1 with TRBJ2-3; D is undetermined. CDR3 length: 15 residues. Trimming stripped 0 bases from V and 5 bases from J, with 13 bases between. Per germline, CDR1 SGHRS and CDR2 YFSETQ. CDR3 sequence reads: CASSLAIAWRDTQYF. The CDR3 DNA follows: TGCGCCAGCAGCTTGGCCATCGCCTGGAGAGATACGCAGTATTTT.

There are a few counts of this clone. This sample includes further DNA sequences coding for the same CDR3. J is TRBJ1-2 and V is TRBV28, with D maybe TRBD1 (6 bases). From germline, CDR1 is MDHEN and CDR2 SYDVKM. The CDR3 sequence is 13 residues long. V lost 1 base to trimming and J lost 7 bases, with 10 bases between them. CDR3 sequence: CASSLSRGGGYTF. The CDR3, as DNA: TGTGCCAGCAGTTTATCCAGGGGCGGTGGCTACACCTTC.

The chain employs TRBV9 and TRBJ2-7, with TRBD2 matching 8 bases. Germline V gene lookup returns CDR1 SGDLS and CDR2 YYNGEE. V dropped 4 bases and J dropped 4; count of bases not matched to a gene: 7. The CDR3 covers 14 residues. This CDR3 is CASSYSGVGYEQYF. The CDR3 region has the DNA TGTGCCAGCAGCTATAGCGGGGTGGGGTACGAGCAGTACTTC.

This chain connects TRBV5-6 to TRBJ2-1; possible D gene TRBD1, 7 bases. CDR3 size: 14 residues. The V end lost 7 bases, the J end lost 7 bases, and 18 bases lay between the germline ends. The V gene's germline CDR1 is SGHDT and CDR2 YYEEEE. Here the CDR3 DNA reads TGTGCCAGCGTCCTGGGGGCAGGGGGGAATGAGCAGTTCTTC. Translating gives CASVLGAGGNEQFF.

The chain links TRBV2 to TRBJ2-5, with 7 bases aligning to TRBD2. V was clipped by 7 bases and J by 10 bases; unmatched bases: 12. This CDR3 spans 13 amino acids. Germline CDR1 reads SNHLY; CDR2 reads FYNNEI. DNA of the CDR3: TGTGCCAGCACTACCGGGACTACCGTGAACCAGTACTTC. Translation gives CASTTGTTVNQYF.